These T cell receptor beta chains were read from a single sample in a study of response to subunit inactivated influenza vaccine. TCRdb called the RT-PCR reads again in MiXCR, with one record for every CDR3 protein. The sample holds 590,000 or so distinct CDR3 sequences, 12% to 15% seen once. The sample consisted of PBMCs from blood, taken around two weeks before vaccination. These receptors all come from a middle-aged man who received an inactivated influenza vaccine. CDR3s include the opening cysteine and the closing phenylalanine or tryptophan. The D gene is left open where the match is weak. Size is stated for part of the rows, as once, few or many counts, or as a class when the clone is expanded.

CDR3 protein: CASSLGWTGGHYGYTF
CDR3 DNA: TGTGCCAGCAGCTTAGGATGGACAGGGGGCCACTATGGCTACACCTTC
clone size: few
V gene: TRBV7-2
D gene: TRBD1
CDR3 length: 16
J gene: TRBJ1-2

CDR3 protein: CASSTRDRANGELFF
CDR3 DNA: TGTGCCAGCAGCACCCGGGACAGGGCTAACGGGGAGCTGTTTTTT
clone size: NA
V gene: TRBV3-1
D gene: TRBD1
CDR3 length: 15
J gene: TRBJ2-2

CDR3 protein: CASSKQLISYEQYF
CDR3 DNA: TGTGCCAGCAGTAAACAGTTGATCTCCTACGAGCAGTACTTC
clone size: few
V gene: TRBV2
D gene: NA
CDR3 length: 14
J gene: TRBJ2-7

CDR3 protein: CASSQDSGSPLHF
CDR3 DNA: TGTGCCAGCAGCCAAGATTCGGGGTCACCCCTCCACTTT
clone size: NA
V gene: TRBV4-2
D gene: NA
CDR3 length: 13
J gene: TRBJ1-6

CDR3 protein: CASSERQGHTDTQYF
CDR3 DNA: TGTGCCAGCAGTGAGCGACAGGGTCACACAGATACGCAGTATTTT
clone size: many
V gene: TRBV2
D gene: TRBD1
CDR3 length: 15
J gene: TRBJ2-3

CDR3 protein: CSGAGGQKETQYF
CDR3 DNA: TGCAGCGGAGCGGGAGGGCAGAAAGAGACCCAGTACTTC
clone size: NA
V gene: TRBV29-1
D gene: TRBD2
CDR3 length: 13
J gene: TRBJ2-5

CDR3 protein: CASSFQQENEKLFF
CDR3 DNA: TGTGCCAGCAGTTTTCAGCAGGAGAATGAAAAACTGTTTTTT
clone size: NA
V gene: TRBV12-3/TRBV12-4
D gene: NA
CDR3 length: 14
J gene: TRBJ1-4

CDR3 protein: CASSFHPGAGTEAFF
CDR3 DNA: TGTGCCAGCAGCTTCCATCCGGGGGCGGGCACTGAAGCTTTCTTT
clone size: few
V gene: TRBV5-5
D gene: NA
CDR3 length: 15
J gene: TRBJ1-1

CDR3 protein: CASSLEAGRTQYF
CDR3 DNA: TGTGCCAGCAGCTTAGAGGCAGGGCGGACCCAGTACTTC
clone size: NA
V gene: TRBV7-6
D gene: NA
CDR3 length: 13
J gene: TRBJ2-5

CDR3 protein: CAWGTGDGEQFF
CDR3 DNA: TGTGCCTGGGGTACAGGGGACGGTGAGCAGTTCTTC
clone size: NA
V gene: TRBV30
D gene: TRBD1
CDR3 length: 12
J gene: TRBJ2-1

CDR3 protein: CSASRAGQDPKAFF
CDR3 DNA: TGCAGTGCTAGCCGCGCGGGGCAGGACCCCAAAGCTTTCTTT
clone size: NA
V gene: TRBV20-1
D gene: NA
CDR3 length: 14
J gene: TRBJ1-1

CDR3 protein: CASSLVGVYGYTF
CDR3 DNA: TGTGCCAGCAGTCTCGTAGGGGTCTATGGCTACACCTTC
clone size: few
V gene: TRBV12-3/TRBV12-4
D gene: NA
CDR3 length: 13
J gene: TRBJ1-2

CDR3 protein: CASSSLAGRSTDTQYF
CDR3 DNA: TGTGCCAGCAGTTCACTAGCGGGACGAAGCACAGATACGCAGTATTTT
clone size: few
V gene: TRBV28
D gene: TRBD2
CDR3 length: 16
J gene: TRBJ2-3

CDR3 protein: CSASGLAGVVNEQFF
CDR3 DNA: TGCAGTGCTTCGGGACTAGCGGGAGTTGTCAATGAGCAGTTCTTC
clone size: few
V gene: TRBV20-1
D gene: TRBD2
CDR3 length: 15
J gene: TRBJ2-1

CDR3 protein: CASSFGGAGATDTQYF
CDR3 DNA: TGTGCCAGCAGCTTCGGGGGGGCGGGTGCCACAGATACGCAGTATTTT
clone size: NA
V gene: TRBV7-2
D gene: TRBD2
CDR3 length: 16
J gene: TRBJ2-3

CDR3 protein: CASSFNRRAGTEQFF
CDR3 DNA: TGTGCCAGCAGTTTTAACCGACGAGCGGGTACTGAGCAGTTCTTC
clone size: NA
V gene: TRBV12-3/TRBV12-4
D gene: NA
CDR3 length: 15
J gene: TRBJ2-1

CDR3 protein: CSPRRPTLTYEQYF
CDR3 DNA: TGCAGTCCCCGTAGACCCACCCTTACCTACGAGCAGTACTTC
clone size: NA
V gene: TRBV20-1
D gene: NA
CDR3 length: 14
J gene: TRBJ2-7

CDR3 protein: CASSQDPRGYNEQFF
CDR3 DNA: TGCGCCAGCAGCCAAGATCCCCGGGGATACAATGAGCAGTTCTTC
clone size: many
V gene: TRBV4-1
D gene: NA
CDR3 length: 15
J gene: TRBJ2-1

CDR3 protein: CASSEEGFGYTF
CDR3 DNA: TGTGCCAGCAGCGAGGAGGGTTTTGGCTACACCTTC
clone size: few
V gene: TRBV7-8
D gene: NA
CDR3 length: 12
J gene: TRBJ1-2

CDR3 protein: CASSRSTGETGELFF
CDR3 DNA: TGTGCCAGCAGCCGATCGACAGGGGAAACCGGGGAGCTGTTTTTT
clone size: NA
V gene: TRBV7-2
D gene: TRBD1
CDR3 length: 15
J gene: TRBJ2-2

CDR3 protein: CASSFRTGSDEQYF
CDR3 DNA: TGTGCCAGCAGCTTCCGGACAGGGAGCGACGAGCAGTACTTC
clone size: many
V gene: TRBV7-9
D gene: TRBD1
CDR3 length: 14
J gene: TRBJ2-7

CDR3 protein: CASSLVSRPSGGEEQYF
CDR3 DNA: TGTGCCAGCAGCTTGGTGTCGCGGCCTAGCGGGGGGGAGGAGCAGTACTTC
clone size: NA
V gene: TRBV5-1
D gene: TRBD2
CDR3 length: 17
J gene: TRBJ2-7

CDR3 protein: CASTTSGAALRSYNEQFF
CDR3 DNA: TGTGCCAGCACCACTAGCGGGGCGGCCTTACGCTCCTACAATGAGCAGTTCTTC
clone size: NA
V gene: TRBV6-1
D gene: TRBD2
CDR3 length: 18
J gene: TRBJ2-1

CDR3 protein: CASRLGVTEAFF
CDR3 DNA: TGTGCCAGCAGGCTAGGGGTAACTGAAGCTTTCTTT
clone size: NA
V gene: TRBV12-3/TRBV12-4
D gene: NA
CDR3 length: 12
J gene: TRBJ1-1

CDR3 protein: CASSSVRDSTDTQYF
CDR3 DNA: TGTGCCAGCAGTTCCGTCCGGGACAGCACAGATACGCAGTATTTT
clone size: NA
V gene: TRBV28
D gene: NA
CDR3 length: 15
J gene: TRBJ2-3

CDR3 protein: CASSARGWNTGELFF
CDR3 DNA: TGTGCCAGCAGCGCCCGGGGGTGGAACACCGGGGAGCTGTTTTTT
clone size: NA
V gene: TRBV12-3/TRBV12-4
D gene: NA
CDR3 length: 15
J gene: TRBJ2-2

CDR3 protein: CASRPPGRAGNTIYF
CDR3 DNA: TGTGCCAGCAGACCGCCCGGGAGGGCTGGAAACACCATATATTTT
clone size: few
V gene: TRBV12-3/TRBV12-4
D gene: NA
CDR3 length: 15
J gene: TRBJ1-3

CDR3 protein: CATSEPLTRRGNNEQFF
CDR3 DNA: TGTGCCACCAGTGAGCCCTTAACCCGAAGGGGCAACAATGAGCAGTTCTTC
clone size: NA
V gene: TRBV24-1
D gene: NA
CDR3 length: 17
J gene: TRBJ2-1

CDR3 protein: CSAALGLAGAKQYF
CDR3 DNA: TGCAGTGCTGCTTTGGGACTAGCGGGGGCAAAGCAGTACTTC
clone size: NA
V gene: TRBV20-1
D gene: TRBD2
CDR3 length: 14
J gene: TRBJ2-7

CDR3 protein: CASSLYARGLAATQYF
CDR3 DNA: TGTGCCAGCAGCTTATATGCAAGGGGACTAGCGGCGACCCAGTACTTC
clone size: NA
V gene: TRBV7-2
D gene: TRBD2
CDR3 length: 16
J gene: TRBJ2-5

CDR3 protein: CASSSSGTAKGELFF
CDR3 DNA: TGCGCCAGCAGCTCTTCCGGGACAGCGAAAGGGGAGCTGTTTTTT
clone size: many
V gene: TRBV5-1
D gene: TRBD1
CDR3 length: 15
J gene: TRBJ2-2

CDR3 protein: CASSPTTGVGYEQYF
CDR3 DNA: TGTGCCAGCAGCCCGACGACAGGGGTTGGCTACGAGCAGTACTTC
clone size: NA
V gene: TRBV9
D gene: TRBD1
CDR3 length: 15
J gene: TRBJ2-7

CDR3 protein: CSVAGESYGYTF
CDR3 DNA: TGCAGCGTTGCCGGGGAAAGCTATGGCTACACCTTC
clone size: NA
V gene: TRBV29-1
D gene: NA
CDR3 length: 12
J gene: TRBJ1-2

CDR3 protein: CASSLSHPPVYEQYF
CDR3 DNA: TGTGCCAGCAGCTTGTCCCACCCCCCCGTCTACGAGCAGTACTTC
clone size: few
V gene: TRBV7-2
D gene: NA
CDR3 length: 15
J gene: TRBJ2-7

CDR3 protein: CSASLVGGTEAFF
CDR3 DNA: TGCAGTGCTTCCCTGGTAGGGGGCACTGAAGCTTTCTTT
clone size: few
V gene: TRBV20-1
D gene: NA
CDR3 length: 13
J gene: TRBJ1-1

CDR3 protein: CASSLDGGGFLEQFF
CDR3 DNA: TGTGCCAGCAGCTTAGATGGCGGGGGCTTCTTAGAGCAGTTCTTC
clone size: few
V gene: TRBV11-3
D gene: NA
CDR3 length: 15
J gene: TRBJ2-1

CDR3 protein: CASSVVGYHSDTQYF
CDR3 DNA: TGTGCCAGCAGCGTAGTTGGTTATCACTCAGATACGCAGTATTTT
clone size: few
V gene: TRBV9
D gene: NA
CDR3 length: 15
J gene: TRBJ2-3

CDR3 protein: CSVTRQTNTEAFF
CDR3 DNA: TGCAGCGTTACGAGACAGACCAACACTGAAGCTTTCTTT
clone size: many
V gene: TRBV29-1
D gene: NA
CDR3 length: 13
J gene: TRBJ1-1

CDR3 protein: CASSQPGGAEQYF
CDR3 DNA: TGTGCCAGCAGCCAACCTGGCGGGGCCGAGCAGTACTTC
clone size: NA
V gene: TRBV3-1
D gene: NA
CDR3 length: 13
J gene: TRBJ2-7

CDR3 protein: CASSAVRDSYEQYF
CDR3 DNA: TGTGCCAGCAGTGCTGTCAGGGACTCCTACGAGCAGTACTTC
clone size: few
V gene: TRBV2
D gene: NA
CDR3 length: 14
J gene: TRBJ2-7

CDR3 protein: CASSPGLAGPADTQYF
CDR3 DNA: TGTGCCAGCAGCCCCGGACTAGCCGGACCCGCAGATACGCAGTATTTT
clone size: NA
V gene: TRBV11-2
D gene: TRBD2
CDR3 length: 16
J gene: TRBJ2-3

CDR3 protein: CASSLAPWGQGNQPQHF
CDR3 DNA: TGTGCCAGCAGCTTAGCACCATGGGGACAGGGGAATCAGCCCCAGCATTTT
clone size: few
V gene: TRBV7-8
D gene: TRBD1
CDR3 length: 17
J gene: TRBJ1-5

CDR3 protein: CASSLTRGTSGSLTDTQYF
CDR3 DNA: TGTGCCAGCAGCTTAACCCGGGGGACTAGCGGGAGTTTGACAGATACGCAGTATTTT
clone size: many
V gene: TRBV11-2
D gene: TRBD2
CDR3 length: 19
J gene: TRBJ2-3

CDR3 protein: CASRKLRLGGPNYGYTF
CDR3 DNA: TGTGCCAGCAGAAAATTGCGATTAGGGGGCCCCAACTATGGCTACACCTTC
clone size: few
V gene: TRBV6-9
D gene: TRBD1
CDR3 length: 17
J gene: TRBJ1-2

CDR3 protein: CASKAGQQYNEQFF
CDR3 DNA: TGTGCCAGTAAGGCGGGACAACAGTACAATGAGCAGTTCTTC
clone size: few
V gene: TRBV19
D gene: NA
CDR3 length: 14
J gene: TRBJ2-1

CDR3 protein: CASSFELGGSPLHF
CDR3 DNA: TGTGCCAGCAGTTTCGAGCTGGGAGGTTCACCCCTCCACTTT
clone size: NA
V gene: TRBV12-3/TRBV12-4
D gene: NA
CDR3 length: 14
J gene: TRBJ1-6

CDR3 protein: CASSYSGQGADTQYF
CDR3 DNA: TGTGCCAGCAGTTACTCGGGGCAGGGGGCAGATACGCAGTATTTT
clone size: NA
V gene: TRBV6-5
D gene: TRBD1
CDR3 length: 15
J gene: TRBJ2-3